This TCR beta chain comes out of a study of blood T cell repertoires in COVID-19. Across the whole study: Whether acute or convalescent, the COVID-19 samples came from the United States, Italy and Spain. T cells, B-cell-depleted T cells, or PBMCs provided the cDNA or gDNA that served as material.

Source study methods: Reference gene primer amplification gave estimated nucleated cell counts. TCRdb keeps only in-frame clones here, not all; method: immunoSEQ multiplex PCR. The V and J calls and clone size were taken over from that table, and D and trimming were inferred from the DNA. The table lists 50,000 or so clones, about 92% of them singletons. Germline loops: CDR1 SNHLY, CDR2 FYNNEI. There are 13 residues in the CDR3. Trimming pared 8 bases from V and 2 bases from J, leaving 13 bases between. Followed longitudinally, the Seattle patients had been enrolled during active infection. Specimen: peripheral blood. This clonotype originated in a man aged 55 to 70 with COVID-19, enrolled during active disease. The V gene is TRBV2, the J gene TRBJ2-7, with D possibly matching TRBD2 (6 bases). CDR3 protein: CASRRDLAYEQYF. CDR3 in DNA: TGTGCCAGCCGGAGGGACCTAGCCTACGAGCAGTACTTC.